Shown below are 18 T cell receptor beta chains from a single sample sequenced in a study of immune characterization of retroperitoneal liposarcoma. TCRdb itself ran the PCR reads through MiXCR, one entry per CDR3 protein. The repertoire includes a few thousand distinct CDR3 sequences, approximately 29% of them detected once, and around 9.6% sits in the top ten. Sequenced: blood. The receptors derive from a female donor with retroperitoneal liposarcoma.

A few counts support this clonotype. The rearrangement uses TRBV6-1 and TRBJ2-5, with TRBD2 matching 11 bases. The V segment lost 2 bases and the J segment 2 bases; nucleotides outside the gene matches: 1. Germline CDR1 MNHNS, CDR2 SASEGT. The CDR3 extends over 15 amino acids. CDR3 residues: CASSEIAGGQETQYF. The CDR3 coding sequence is TGTGCCAGCAGTGAAATAGCGGGGGGGCAAGAGACCCAGTACTTC.

The rearrangement uses TRBV6-1 and TRBJ2-1; D uncertain. The CDR3 spans 15 residues. With 0 bases removed from V and 10 bases from J, the gap between germline ends came to 16 bases. Germline assignment: CDR1 MNHNS and CDR2 SASEGT. DNA for the CDR3: TGTGCCAGCAGTGAAGCGCCAGGTCCCCCCAAAGAGCAGTTCTTC. Translating gives CASSEAPGPPKEQFF.

The gene calls are TRBV25-1 and TRBJ2-7; TRBD1 might be the D (5 bases). Germline assignment: CDR1 MGHDK and CDR2 SYGVNS. The CDR3 extends over 16 amino acids. With 1 base removed from V and 0 bases from J, the gap between germline ends came to 13 bases. The CDR3 DNA follows: TGTGCCAGCAGTGAATTTGGGCAGGGCAGCTCCTACGAGCAGTACTTC. Amino acid sequence: CASSEFGQGSSYEQYF.

In nucleotides, the CDR3 is TGTGCCAGCAGCCCCCAGGGGGAGGGCCCCACAGATACGCAGTATTTT. Encoded protein: CASSPQGEGPTDTQYF. The rearrangement links TRBV7-8 to TRBJ2-3; possibly TRBD1 or TRBD2 for D (7 bases each). Trimming stripped 5 bases from V and 2 bases from J, with 17 bases between. The germline CDR1 and CDR2 sequences are SGHVS and FQNEAQ. The CDR3 has 16 residues.

Sample share makes this clonotype medium-sized (0.01 to 0.1%). The V and J genes are TRBV6-1 and TRBJ2-2; TRBD2 agrees at 7 bases. Per the germline V gene, CDR1 is MNHNS and CDR2 is SASEGT. V lost 1 base, J lost 5 bases, and 10 bases stayed unmatched. The CDR3 runs 17 residues. The CDR3 nucleotides are TGTGCCAGCAGTGAAGGAGCCCCCGGGGGGTGGACCGGGGAGCTGTTTTTT. Its translation is CASSEGAPGGWTGELFF.

Only a few counts were recorded for this clonotype. This sequence joins TRBV6-5 and TRBJ1-1; 8 nucleotides line up with TRBD1. V dropped 5 bases and J dropped 1; count of bases not matched to a gene: 9. The CDR3 covers 16 residues. CDR1 and CDR2 from the germline V gene are MNHEY and SVGAGI. For the CDR3, the DNA is TGTGCCAGCAGTCACCGTCCCGGGACAGGGAACACTGAAGCTTTCTTT. Translation: CASSHRPGTGNTEAFF.

This clonotype showed up just a few times. The chain couples TRBV7-3 to TRBJ2-1; 7 bases are shared with TRBD2. The germline V gene has CDR1 SGHTA and CDR2 FQGTGA. The CDR3 has 15 residues. J lost 4 bases, V lost 3 bases, and 6 bases had no gene match. The DNA of the CDR3 is TGTGCCAGCAGCTTGGACGGGGGGAGTTACAATGAGCAGTTCTTC. Its protein is CASSLDGGSYNEQFF.

The chain employs TRBV6-5 and TRBJ2-5, with a possible D match to TRBD2 (5 bases). Germline loops: CDR1 MNHEY, CDR2 SVGAGI. The CDR3 has 15 amino acids. Trimming removed 5 bases from V and 2 bases from J, with 15 bases in between. The CDR3 nucleotides read TGTGCCAGCAGTGAAGAGGGAGTGCTGCAAGAGACCCAGTACTTC. Translated, it gives CASSEEGVLQETQYF.

The rearrangement links TRBV12-3 or TRBV12-4 to TRBJ2-1, with 12 bases that match TRBD2. After removal of 5 bases from V and 7 bases from J, the junction contained 6 bases not matched to a gene. The CDR3 totals 15 residues. The CDR3 bases are TGTGCCAGCAGTCGGACTAGCGGGAATAAGAATGAGCAGTTCTTC. This translates into CASSRTSGNKNEQFF.

V is TRBV7-2 and J is TRBJ2-2; 9 bases match TRBD1. Germline V gives CDR1 SGHTA, CDR2 FQGNSA. Losses at the gene ends were 3 bases for V and 5 bases for J; bases not matched to a gene: 1. The CDR3 spans 14 residues. CDR3 DNA: TGTGCCAGCAGCTTGACAGGGGGAACCGGGGAGCTGTTTTTT. The encoded protein is CASSLTGGTGELFF.

The CDR3 is CVGHRGRGAYEQYF. The CDR3 nucleotides are TGTGTCGGACACAGGGGGCGGGGGGCGTACGAGCAGTACTTC. The rearrangement joins TRBV12-3 or TRBV12-4 to TRBJ2-1; TRBD1 might be the D (9 bases). With the DNA end fitting TRBJ2-7 better, the J assignment may be wrong. This CDR3 spans 14 amino acids.

This rearrangement joins TRBV6-2 or TRBV6-3 to TRBJ1-1; D call uncertain. CDR1 and CDR2 from the germline V gene are MNHEY and SVGEGT. This CDR3 is built from 16 residues. Trimming pared 6 bases from V and 0 bases from J, leaving 17 bases between. The CDR3 spells CASRPDKAGMNTEAFF. The DNA for the CDR3 is TGTGCCAGCAGACCAGACAAGGCTGGGATGAACACTGAAGCTTTCTTT.

Only a few counts were recorded for this clonotype. V gene TRBV12-3 or TRBV12-4 combines with J gene TRBJ2-7; the D call may be TRBD1 or TRBD2 (5 bases each). The CDR3 runs 20 residues. V was cut by 2 bases and J by 6 bases, with 32 bases left in between. The CDR3 is CASSLSIHRGFFTLGGEQYF. In nucleotides, the CDR3 is TGTGCCAGCAGTTTATCCATCCACCGGGGCTTTTTCACCCTGGGCGGCGAGCAGTACTTC.

This clonotype ranks as medium-sized. The rearrangement joins TRBV27 to TRBJ2-3; 15 nucleotides match TRBD2. The CDR3 totals 17 residues. CDR1 is MNHEY and CDR2 is SMNVEV in the germline V gene (reference sequence). Trimming took 0 bases from V and 4 from J; bases not matched to a gene: 2. The CDR3 is CASSLSGLAGGADTQYF. CDR3 DNA sequence: TGTGCCAGCAGTTTATCCGGACTAGCGGGAGGGGCAGATACGCAGTATTTT.

The chain has TRBV5-1 and TRBJ2-5, with 10 bases identical to TRBD2. The CDR3 contains 16 residues. The V segment lost 1 base and the J segment 4 bases; nucleotides outside the gene matches: 7. Germline CDR1 reads SGHRS; CDR2 reads YFSETQ. CDR3 loop: CASSLYSGGEGETQYF. CDR3 nucleotides: TGCGCCAGCAGCTTGTACAGCGGGGGGGAGGGAGAGACCCAGTACTTC.

Sample share makes this clonotype medium-sized (0.01 to 0.1%). The chain recombines TRBV10-1 with TRBJ2-3, with 9 bases fitting TRBD1. V lost 6 bases to trimming and J lost 7 bases; unmatched junction nucleotides: 11. This CDR3 comprises 15 residues. CDR1 and CDR2 (germline): WNHNN, SYGVQD (reference sequence). CDR3 DNA sequence: TGCGCCAGCAGCCCCCGGGACAGGGTGCACAATACGCAGTATTTT. It codes for CASSPRDRVHNTQYF.

This clonotype is categorized as medium-sized (0.01 to 0.1%). This chain uses TRBV6-1 with TRBJ2-2; 9 bases align to TRBD1. CDR3 length: 13 residues. CDR1 and CDR2 (germline): MNHNS, SASEGT. V lost 6 bases and J lost 6; bases outside the gene matches: 2. The CDR3: CASRGQGAGELFF. The CDR3 DNA sequence: TGTGCCAGCAGGGGACAGGGAGCCGGGGAGCTGTTTTTT.

This clonotype was detected a few times. V is TRBV27 and J is TRBJ2-1; 12 bases map to TRBD2. There are 15 residues in the CDR3. The V and J ends lost 5 bases and 3 bases, in that order; junction bases with no gene match: 2. Germline values: CDR1 MNHEY, CDR2 SMNVEV (reference sequence). The CDR3 loop is CASSLAGGHYNEQFF. The CDR3 nucleotides read TGTGCCAGCAGTCTAGCGGGAGGGCACTACAATGAGCAGTTCTTC.